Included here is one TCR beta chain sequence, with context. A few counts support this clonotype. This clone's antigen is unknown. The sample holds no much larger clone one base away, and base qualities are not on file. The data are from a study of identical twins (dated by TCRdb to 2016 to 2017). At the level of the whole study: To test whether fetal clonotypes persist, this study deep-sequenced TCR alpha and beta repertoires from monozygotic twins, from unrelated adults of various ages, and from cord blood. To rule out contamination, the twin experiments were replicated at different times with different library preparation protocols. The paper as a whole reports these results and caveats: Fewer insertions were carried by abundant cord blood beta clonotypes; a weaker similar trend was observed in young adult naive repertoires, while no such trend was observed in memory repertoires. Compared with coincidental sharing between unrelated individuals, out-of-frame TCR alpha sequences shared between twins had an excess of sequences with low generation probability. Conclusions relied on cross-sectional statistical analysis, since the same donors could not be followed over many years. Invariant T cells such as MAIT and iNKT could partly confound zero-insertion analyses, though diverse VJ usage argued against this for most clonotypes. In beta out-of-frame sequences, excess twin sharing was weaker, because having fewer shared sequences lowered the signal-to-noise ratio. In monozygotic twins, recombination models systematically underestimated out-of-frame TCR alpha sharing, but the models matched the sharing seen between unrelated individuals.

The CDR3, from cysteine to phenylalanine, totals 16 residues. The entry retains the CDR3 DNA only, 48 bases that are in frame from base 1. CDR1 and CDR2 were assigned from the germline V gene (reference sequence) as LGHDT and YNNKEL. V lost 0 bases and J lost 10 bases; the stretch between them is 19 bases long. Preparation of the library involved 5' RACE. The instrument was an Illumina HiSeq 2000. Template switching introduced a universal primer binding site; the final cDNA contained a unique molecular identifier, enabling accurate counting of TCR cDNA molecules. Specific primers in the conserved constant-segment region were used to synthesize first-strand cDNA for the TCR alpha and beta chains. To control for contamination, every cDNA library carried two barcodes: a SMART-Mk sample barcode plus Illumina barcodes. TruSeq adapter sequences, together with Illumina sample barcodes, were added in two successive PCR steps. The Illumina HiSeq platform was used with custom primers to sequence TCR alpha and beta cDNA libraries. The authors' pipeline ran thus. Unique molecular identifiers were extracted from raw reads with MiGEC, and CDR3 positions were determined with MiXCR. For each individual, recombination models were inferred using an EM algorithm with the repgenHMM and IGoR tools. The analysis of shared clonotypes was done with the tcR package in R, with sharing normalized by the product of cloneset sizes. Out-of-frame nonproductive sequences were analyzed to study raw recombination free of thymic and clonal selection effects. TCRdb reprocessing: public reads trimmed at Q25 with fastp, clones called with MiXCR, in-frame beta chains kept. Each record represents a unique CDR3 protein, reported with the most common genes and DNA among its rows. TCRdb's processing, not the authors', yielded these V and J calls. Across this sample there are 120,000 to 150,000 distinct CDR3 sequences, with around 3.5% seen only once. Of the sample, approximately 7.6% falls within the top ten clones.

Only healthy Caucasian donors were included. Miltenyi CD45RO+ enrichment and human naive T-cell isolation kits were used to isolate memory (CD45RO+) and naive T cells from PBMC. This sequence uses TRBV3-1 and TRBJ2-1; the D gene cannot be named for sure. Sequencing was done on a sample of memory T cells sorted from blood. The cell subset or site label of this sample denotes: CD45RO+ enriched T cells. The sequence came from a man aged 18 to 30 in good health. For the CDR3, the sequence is CASSQDPSLPVGEQFF. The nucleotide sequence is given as TGTGCCAGCAGCCAAGATCCCAGCTTGCCCGTTGGGGAGCAGTTCTTC.